A single sample is the source of the 13 T cell receptor beta chains below, sequenced in a study of T cell repertoires in cytomegalovirus infection. TCRdb called the reads again in MiXCR, with one record for every CDR3 protein. The table has about a million distinct CDR3 sequences, around 30% seen once. These receptors are not linked to any known antigen. The sequences come from cultured CD8+ T cells from PBMCs, collected from culture after CMV antigen stimulation. The receptors here all came from a human donor in good health (CMV status not recorded). Some clones in this sample may be carry-over from other donors' samples.

The chain uses TRBV13 and TRBJ2-2; D is unresolved. Germline values: CDR1 PRHDT, CDR2 FYEKMQ (reference sequence). The CDR3 is made up of 14 amino acids. The V gene lost 3 bases and the J gene lost 4 bases, with 9 bases spanning the gap. The CDR3 DNA is TGTGCCAGCAGCTTTGCTCTTACCACCGGGGAGCTGTTTTTT. This encodes CASSFALTTGELFF.

Only a few counts were recorded for this clonotype. One end of the junction varies from germline; a read error may be responsible. The V gene is TRBV7-9, the J gene TRBJ2-3; D uncertain. The CDR3 is 14 residues long. CDR1 and CDR2 from the germline V gene are SEHNR and FQNEAQ (reference sequence). CDR3 nucleotide sequence: TGTGCCAGCAGCCACTTTGTTAGCACTGATACGCAGTATTTT. Translating gives CASSHFVSTDTQYF.

This clonotype was seen more than once but under ten times. The rearrangement uses TRBV24-1 and TRBJ2-7; tentatively, D is TRBD1 or TRBD2 (6 bases each). The CDR3 runs 14 residues. Trimming removed 2 bases from V and 3 bases from J, with 10 bases in between. Germline-derived CDR1 and CDR2 are KGHDR and SFDVKD. CDR3 nucleotide sequence: TGTGCCACCAGTGATTCGGGGGCCCTCTACGAGCAGTACGTC. Its translation: CATSDSGALYEQYV.

This sequence joins TRBV6-1 and TRBJ2-2; D is uncertain. Germline lookup yields CDR1 MNHNS and CDR2 SASEGT. This CDR3 region has 14 residues. V was shortened by 7 bases and J by 4 bases, with 13 bases between the two germline ends. Here the CDR3 reads CASTDSLSTGELFF. The CDR3 coding sequence is TGTGCCAGCACTGATAGCCTATCCACCGGGGAGCTGTTTTTT.

The chain combines TRBV28 with TRBJ2-5; 8 nucleotides line up with TRBD2. V lost 6 bases and J lost 0; bases outside the gene matches: 15. From germline, CDR1 is MDHEN and CDR2 SYDVKM. CDR3 length: 18 residues. The CDR3 bases are TGTGCCAGCAGCCCTTTAGCGGGGCCCACAACGTACCAAGAGACCCAGTACTTC. It specifies CASSPLAGPTTYQETQYF.

This chain joins TRBV10-2 and TRBJ1-1; D not certain. The CDR3 is made up of 13 amino acids. Trimming removed 6 bases at V and 1 base at J, with 9 bases between. Per the germline V gene, CDR1 is WSHSY and CDR2 is SAAADI. The CDR3 loop reads CASRRVENTEAFF. The CDR3 DNA is TGCGCCAGCAGGAGGGTCGAGAACACTGAAGCTTTCTTT.

This chain joins TRBV10-3 and TRBJ2-7, with TRBD2 as a possible D gene (6 bases). Looked up from germline, CDR1 is ENHRY and CDR2 is SYGVKD. The length of the CDR3 is 14 residues. Trimming removed 3 bases at V and 5 bases at J, with 14 bases between. CDR3 nucleotides: TGTGCCATCAGTGAACTAGGGAGGTACGACGAGCAGTACTTC. Its translation is CAISELGRYDEQYF.

The genes are TRBV19 and TRBJ1-1; the D is unclear. V lost 1 base and J lost 2, with 8 bases in between. The CDR3 is made up of 14 amino acids. Germline CDR1 LNHDA, CDR2 SQIVND (reference sequence). DNA for the CDR3: TGTGCCAGTAGTATAGGTTGGGCCAACACTGAAGCTTTCTTT. Translating it yields CASSIGWANTEAFF.

The CDR3 region is CASSLSPNTGELFF. The CDR3 region has the DNA TGTGCCAGCAGTTTATCCCCGAACACCGGGGAGCTGTTTTTT. J is TRBJ2-2 and V is TRBV28; the D is unclear. CDR3 length: 14 residues. V shed 1 base and J shed 0 bases, with 3 bases lying between them. Per germline, CDR1 MDHEN and CDR2 SYDVKM.

This clonotype has just a few counts. CDR3 nucleotides: TGCGCCAGCAGCCCTCGCATCTCGACCATTGACTATGGCTACACCTTC. Amino acid sequence: CASSPRISTIDYGYTF. The chain uses TRBV4-1 and TRBJ1-2; D call uncertain. Per the germline V gene, CDR1 is MGHRA and CDR2 is YSYEKL. The CDR3 loop spans 16 amino acids. Trimming stripped 4 bases from V and 3 bases from J, with 18 bases between.

This clonotype has a count of ten or more. V is TRBV6-2 or TRBV6-3 and J is TRBJ1-1; no reliable D call. CDR3 length: 14 residues. In germline, CDR1 is MNHEY, CDR2 SVGEGT. V was trimmed by 6 bases and J by 1 base, leaving 12 bases between them. The CDR3 reads CASSPGPENTEAFF. CDR3 bases: TGTGCCAGCAGCCCAGGACCGGAGAACACTGAAGCTTTCTTT.

There are a few counts of this clonotype. V and J are TRBV12-3 or TRBV12-4 and TRBJ1-1; TRBD1 is a possible D gene (5 bases). The CDR3 is made up of 16 amino acids. With 3 bases removed from V and 1 base from J, the gap between germline ends came to 15 bases. CDR3 sequence (DNA): TGTGCCAGCAGTTTCAACGCGGGGACGGCGAACACTGAAGCTTTCTTT. Residues: CASSFNAGTANTEAFF.

The V call is TRBV4-1, the J call TRBJ2-6, with D possibly TRBD1 on 5 matching bases. The germline V gene encodes CDR1 MGHRA and CDR2 YSYEKL. V was pared by 1 base and J by 2 bases, with 9 bases between. The CDR3 spans 16 residues. The CDR3 sequence is CASSQGFRAGANVLTF. The CDR3 region has the DNA TGCGCCAGCAGCCAAGGTTTCAGGGCTGGGGCCAACGTCCTGACTTTC.